This T cell receptor beta chain derives from a study of a mutant IDH1 vaccine in newly diagnosed glioma. Indicated time point: baseline, week 1 (first vaccination visit). Noted treatment: pre-vaccination baseline after standard-of-care therapy. The data were produced by immunoSEQ multiplex PCR, yet TCRdb's version contains in-frame clones alone and is incomplete. The table records under 90,000 clones, approximately 85% of them present only once. The CDR3 totals 13 residues. The junction had 8 bases not matched to a gene; V was cut back by 10 bases and J by 3 bases. Germline assignment: CDR1 SEHNR and CDR2 FQNEAQ (reference sequence).

The source is a man aged 45-65 years with glioma. The chain is built from TRBV7-9 and TRBJ1-2; 7 nucleotides match TRBD1. The source was PBMCs, collected from a glioma patient treated with radiotherapy, temozolomide or both. CDR3 protein: CATWEGAYYGYTF. DNA of the CDR3: TGTGCCACTTGGGAGGGGGCTTACTATGGCTACACCTTC.